This entry features one T cell receptor (beta chain) sequence. The antigen is not known. Scientists ran DNA taken from cultured CD4+ T cells through the Oncomine TCR Beta short-read assay for sequencing. TCRdb reanalysed the PCR reads using MiXCR and keeps one entry per CDR3 protein. Found here are 17,000 or so distinct CDR3 sequences, more than 65% of them singletons; the top ten hold about 16%. Germline CDR1 LNHDA, CDR2 SQIVND (reference sequence). CDR3 length: 17 residues. The V end was cut by 1 base, the J end by 3 bases, with 19 bases between. This entry is derived from a study of vaccination and CD4 T cells after COVID-19. Turning to the study itself: Convalescent participants consisted of six males and four females, two being Hispanic. General study results and limits: Convalescent patients showed a median about 86% of reactive clones that were seen only post-vaccination. The analysis of convalescent patients involved relatively few individuals and lacked early post-infection timepoints.

Indicated treatment: approximately 9-day PBMC culture with coronavirus spike peptide pools or control peptides (ViraFEST assay). Under the ViraFEST approach, antigen-specific T cells were expanded with peptide pools and TCRs subsequently sequenced. This sequence originates from a human donor who had recovered from COVID-19. Sequencing was carried out using CD4+ T cells from blood, cultured in vitro. The chain recombines TRBV19 with TRBJ2-7, with a weak D call TRBD1 (6 bases). The chain's CDR3 is CASSIALGAGERYEQYF. The CDR3 coding sequence is TGTGCCAGTAGTATAGCATTGGGGGCAGGGGAACGCTACGAGCAGTACTTC.